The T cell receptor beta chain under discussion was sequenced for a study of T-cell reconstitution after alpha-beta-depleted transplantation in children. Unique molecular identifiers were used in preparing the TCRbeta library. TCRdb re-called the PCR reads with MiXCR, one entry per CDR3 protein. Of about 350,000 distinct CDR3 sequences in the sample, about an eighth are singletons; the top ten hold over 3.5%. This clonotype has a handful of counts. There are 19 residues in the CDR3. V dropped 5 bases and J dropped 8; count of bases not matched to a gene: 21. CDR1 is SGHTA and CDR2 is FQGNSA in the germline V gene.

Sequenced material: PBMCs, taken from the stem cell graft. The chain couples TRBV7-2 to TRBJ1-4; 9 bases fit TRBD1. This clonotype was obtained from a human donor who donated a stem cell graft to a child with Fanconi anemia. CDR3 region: CASSHGPGQGIALGEKLFF. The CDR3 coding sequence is TGTGCCAGCAGCCACGGTCCCGGACAGGGGATCGCGTTAGGAGAAAAACTGTTTTTT. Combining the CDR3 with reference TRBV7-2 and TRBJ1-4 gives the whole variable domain GAGVSQSPSNKVTEKGKDVELRCDPISGHTALYWYRQSLGQGLEFLIYFQGNSAPDKSGLPSDRFSAERTGGSVSTLTIQRTQQEDSAVYLCASSHGPGQGIALGEKLFFGSGTQLSVL.